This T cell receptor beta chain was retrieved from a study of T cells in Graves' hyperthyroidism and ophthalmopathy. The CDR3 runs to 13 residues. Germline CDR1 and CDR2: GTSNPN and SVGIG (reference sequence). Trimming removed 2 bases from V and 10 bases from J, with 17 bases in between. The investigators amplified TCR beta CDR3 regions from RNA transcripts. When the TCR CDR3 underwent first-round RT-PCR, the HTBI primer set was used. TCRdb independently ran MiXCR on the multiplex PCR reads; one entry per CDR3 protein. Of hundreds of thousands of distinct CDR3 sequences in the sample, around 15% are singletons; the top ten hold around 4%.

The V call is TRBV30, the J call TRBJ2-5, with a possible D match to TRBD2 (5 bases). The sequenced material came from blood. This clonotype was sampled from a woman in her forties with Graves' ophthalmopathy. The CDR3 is CAWSSPEAGDQYF. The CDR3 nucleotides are TGTGCCTGGAGTTCACCCGAGGCCGGGGACCAGTACTTC.